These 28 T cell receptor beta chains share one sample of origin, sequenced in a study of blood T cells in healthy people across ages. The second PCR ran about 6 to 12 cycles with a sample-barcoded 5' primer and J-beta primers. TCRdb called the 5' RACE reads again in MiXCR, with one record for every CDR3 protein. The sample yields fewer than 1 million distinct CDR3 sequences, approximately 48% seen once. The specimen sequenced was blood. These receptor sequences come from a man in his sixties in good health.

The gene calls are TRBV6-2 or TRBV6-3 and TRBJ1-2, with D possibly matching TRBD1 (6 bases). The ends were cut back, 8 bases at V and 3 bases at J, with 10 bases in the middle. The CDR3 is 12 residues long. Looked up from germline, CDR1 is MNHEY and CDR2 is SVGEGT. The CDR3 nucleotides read TGTGCCAGCCTTGGACAGTACTATGGCTACACCTTC. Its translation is CASLGQYYGYTF.

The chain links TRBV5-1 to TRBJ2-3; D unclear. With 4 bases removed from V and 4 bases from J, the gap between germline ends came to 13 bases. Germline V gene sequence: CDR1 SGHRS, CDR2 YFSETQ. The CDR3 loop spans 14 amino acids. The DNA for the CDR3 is TGCGCCAGCAGCGTGGCTCTTGGGGCAGATACGCAGTATTTT. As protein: CASSVALGADTQYF. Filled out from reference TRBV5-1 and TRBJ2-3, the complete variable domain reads KAGVTQTPRYLIKTRGQQVTLSCSPISGHRSVSWYQQTPGQGLQFLFEYFSETQRNKGNFPGRFSGRQFSNSRSEMNVSTLELGDSALYLCASSVALGADTQYFGPGTRLTVL.

The chain's CDR3 is CASSDDRLRAYVQYF. CDR3 nucleotide sequence: TGCGCCAGCAGCGACGACAGATTAAGAGCCTACGTGCAGTACTTC. V is TRBV5-1 and J is TRBJ2-5; the D gene is possibly TRBD1 (5 bases). V lost 4 bases to trimming and J lost 11 bases, with 24 bases between them. The CDR3 has 15 residues. Germline values: CDR1 SGHRS, CDR2 YFSETQ.

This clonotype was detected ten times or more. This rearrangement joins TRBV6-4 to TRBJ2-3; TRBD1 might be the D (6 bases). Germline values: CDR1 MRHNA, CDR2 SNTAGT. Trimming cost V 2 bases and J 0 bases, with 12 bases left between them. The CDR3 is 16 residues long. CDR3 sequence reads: CASSDPGQSSTDTQYF. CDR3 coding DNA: TGTGCCAGCAGTGACCCAGGACAGTCTAGCACAGATACGCAGTATTTT.

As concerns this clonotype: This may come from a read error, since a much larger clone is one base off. The CDR3: CASSEGGAKNIQYF. The CDR3 nucleotides read TGTGCCAGCAGTGAGGGGGGGGCCAAAAACATTCAGTACTTC. This chain links TRBV12-3 or TRBV12-4 with TRBJ2-4; D might be TRBD2 (7 bases). V lost 5 bases to trimming and J lost 1 base, with 9 bases between them. The CDR3 runs to 14 residues.

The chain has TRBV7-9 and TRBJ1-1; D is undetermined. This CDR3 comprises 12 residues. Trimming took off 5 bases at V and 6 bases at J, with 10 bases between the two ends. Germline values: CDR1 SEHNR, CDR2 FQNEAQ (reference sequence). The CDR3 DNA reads TGTGCCAGCAGCACCCGAGGAGCTGAAGCTTTCTTT. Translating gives CASSTRGAEAFF.

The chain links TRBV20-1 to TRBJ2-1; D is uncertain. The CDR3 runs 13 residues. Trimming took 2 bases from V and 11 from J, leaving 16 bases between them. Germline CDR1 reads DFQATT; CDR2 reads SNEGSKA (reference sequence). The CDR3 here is CSARIPLQKKQFF. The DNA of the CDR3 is TGCAGTGCTAGAATACCACTACAGAAAAAGCAGTTCTTC.

The CDR3 region is CASTKLGGNEQFF. DNA for the CDR3: TGTGCCAGCACCAAACTTGGGGGTAATGAGCAGTTCTTC. J is TRBJ2-1 and V is TRBV7-8; the D call may be TRBD1 or TRBD2 (5 bases each). V shed 7 bases and J shed 7 bases, with 14 bases lying between them. CDR3 length: 13 amino acids. Looked up from germline, CDR1 is SGHVS and CDR2 is FQNEAQ.

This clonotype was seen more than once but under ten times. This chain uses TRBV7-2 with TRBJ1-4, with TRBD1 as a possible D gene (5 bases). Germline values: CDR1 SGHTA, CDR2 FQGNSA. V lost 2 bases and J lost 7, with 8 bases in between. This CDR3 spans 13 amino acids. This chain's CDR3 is CASSLQGFEKLFF. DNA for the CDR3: TGTGCCAGCAGCTTACAGGGATTTGAAAAACTGTTTTTT.

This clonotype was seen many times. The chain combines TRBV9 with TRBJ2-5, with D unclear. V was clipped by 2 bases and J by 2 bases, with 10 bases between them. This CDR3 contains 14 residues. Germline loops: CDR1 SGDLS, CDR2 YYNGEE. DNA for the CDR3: TGTGCCAGCAGCGTGTCCGGCAATCAAGAGACCCAGTACTTC. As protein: CASSVSGNQETQYF.

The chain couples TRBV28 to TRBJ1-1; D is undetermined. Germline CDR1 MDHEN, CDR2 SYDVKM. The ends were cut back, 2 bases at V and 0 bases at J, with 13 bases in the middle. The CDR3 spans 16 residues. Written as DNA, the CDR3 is TGTGCCAGCAGTTTAACCGGCCCCCTCATGAACACTGAAGCTTTCTTT. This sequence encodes CASSLTGPLMNTEAFF.

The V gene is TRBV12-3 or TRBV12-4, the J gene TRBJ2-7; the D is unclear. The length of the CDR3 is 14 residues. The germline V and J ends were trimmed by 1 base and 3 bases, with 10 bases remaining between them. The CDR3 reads CASSLEWSFYEQYF. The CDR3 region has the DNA TGTGCCAGCAGTTTAGAGTGGAGCTTCTACGAGCAGTACTTC.

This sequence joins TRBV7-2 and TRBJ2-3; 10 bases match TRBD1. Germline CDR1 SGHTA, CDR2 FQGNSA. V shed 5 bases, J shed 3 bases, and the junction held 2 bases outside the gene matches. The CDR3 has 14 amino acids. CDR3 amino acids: CASSKDRGTDTQYF. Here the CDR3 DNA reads TGTGCCAGCAGCAAGGACAGGGGGACAGATACGCAGTATTTT. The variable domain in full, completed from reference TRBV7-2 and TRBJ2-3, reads GAGVSQSPSNKVTEKGKDVELRCDPISGHTALYWYRQSLGQGLEFLIYFQGNSAPDKSGLPSDRFSAERTGGSVSTLTIQRTQQEDSAVYLCASSKDRGTDTQYFGPGTRLTVL.

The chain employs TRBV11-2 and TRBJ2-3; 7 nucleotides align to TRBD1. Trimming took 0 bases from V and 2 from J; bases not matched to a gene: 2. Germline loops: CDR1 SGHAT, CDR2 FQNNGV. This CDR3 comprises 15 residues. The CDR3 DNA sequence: TGTGCCAGCAGCTTAGATGGACAGGTCACAGATACGCAGTATTTT. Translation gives CASSLDGQVTDTQYF.

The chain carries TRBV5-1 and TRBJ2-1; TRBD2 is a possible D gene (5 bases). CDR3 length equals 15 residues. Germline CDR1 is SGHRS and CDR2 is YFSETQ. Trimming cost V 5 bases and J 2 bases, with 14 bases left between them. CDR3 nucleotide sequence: TGCGCCAGCAGTATTAGCGAACCGGCCTACAATGAGCAGTTCTTC. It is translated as CASSISEPAYNEQFF. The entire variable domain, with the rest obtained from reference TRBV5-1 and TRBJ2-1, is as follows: KAGVTQTPRYLIKTRGQQVTLSCSPISGHRSVSWYQQTPGQGLQFLFEYFSETQRNKGNFPGRFSGRQFSNSRSEMNVSTLELGDSALYLCASSISEPAYNEQFFGPGTRLTVL.

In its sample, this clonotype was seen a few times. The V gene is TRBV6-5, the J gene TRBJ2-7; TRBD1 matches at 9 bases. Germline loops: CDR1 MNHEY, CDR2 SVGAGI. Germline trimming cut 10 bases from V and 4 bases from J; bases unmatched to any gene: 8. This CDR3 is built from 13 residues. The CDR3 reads CATRDRVSYEQYF. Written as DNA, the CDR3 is TGTGCCACCCGGGACAGGGTCAGTTACGAGCAGTACTTC.

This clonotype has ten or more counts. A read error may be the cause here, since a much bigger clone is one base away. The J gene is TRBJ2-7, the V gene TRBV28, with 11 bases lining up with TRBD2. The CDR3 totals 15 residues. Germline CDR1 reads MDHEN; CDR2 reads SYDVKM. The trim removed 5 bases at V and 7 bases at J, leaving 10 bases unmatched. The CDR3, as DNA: TGTGCCAGCAGTCCGACTAGCGGGGCAATCAATGAGCAGTACTTC. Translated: CASSPTSGAINEQYF. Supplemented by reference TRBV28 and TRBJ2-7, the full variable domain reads DVKVTQSSRYLVKRTGEKVFLECVQDMDHENMFWYRQDPGLGLRLIYFSYDVKMKEKGDIPEGYSVSREKKERFSLILESASTNQTSMYLCASSPTSGAINEQYFGPGTRLTVT.

In DNA form, the CDR3 reads TGTGCCAGCAGACAGACAACTAACTATGGCTACACCTTC. It translates to CASRQTTNYGYTF. This rearrangement joins TRBV28 to TRBJ1-2; D gene uncertain. Trimming shortened V by 6 bases and J by 0 bases, and 8 bases separated the two germline ends. Germline V gives CDR1 MDHEN, CDR2 SYDVKM. The CDR3 totals 13 residues.

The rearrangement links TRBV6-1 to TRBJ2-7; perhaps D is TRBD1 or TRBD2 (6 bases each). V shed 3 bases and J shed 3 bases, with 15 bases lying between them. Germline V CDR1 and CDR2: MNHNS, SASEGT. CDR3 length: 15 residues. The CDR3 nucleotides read TGTGCCAGCAGTGACCACGTAGGGGGGTTCTACGAGCAGTACTTC. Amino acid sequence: CASSDHVGGFYEQYF.

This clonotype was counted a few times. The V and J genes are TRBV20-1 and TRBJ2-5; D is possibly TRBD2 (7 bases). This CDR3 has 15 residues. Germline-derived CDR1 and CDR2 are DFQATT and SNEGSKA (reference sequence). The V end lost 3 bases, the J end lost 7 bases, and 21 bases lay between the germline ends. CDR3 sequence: CSARLAGAPPGTQYF. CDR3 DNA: TGCAGTGCTAGGCTCGCGGGGGCCCCACCCGGGACCCAGTACTTC.

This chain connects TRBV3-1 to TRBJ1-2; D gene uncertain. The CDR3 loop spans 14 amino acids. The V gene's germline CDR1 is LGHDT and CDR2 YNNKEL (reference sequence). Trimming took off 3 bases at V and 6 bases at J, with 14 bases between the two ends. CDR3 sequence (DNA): TGTGCCAGCAGCCACCTTCTCGGGGAGGATGGCTACACCTTC. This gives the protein CASSHLLGEDGYTF.

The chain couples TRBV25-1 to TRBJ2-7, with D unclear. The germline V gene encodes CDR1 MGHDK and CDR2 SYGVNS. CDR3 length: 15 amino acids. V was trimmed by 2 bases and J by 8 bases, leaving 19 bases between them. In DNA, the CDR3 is TGTGCCAGCAGTGAACTATCTAGGAATCCGGCCAAGCAGTACTTC. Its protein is CASSELSRNPAKQYF.

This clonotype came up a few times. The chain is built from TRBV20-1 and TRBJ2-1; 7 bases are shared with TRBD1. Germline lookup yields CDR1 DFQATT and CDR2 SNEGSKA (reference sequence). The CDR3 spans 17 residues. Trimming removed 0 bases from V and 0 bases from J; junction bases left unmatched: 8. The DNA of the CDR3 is TGCAGTGCTAGAGATTGGGCCAGGGGGAGCTCCTACAATGAGCAGTTCTTC. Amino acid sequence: CSARDWARGSSYNEQFF.

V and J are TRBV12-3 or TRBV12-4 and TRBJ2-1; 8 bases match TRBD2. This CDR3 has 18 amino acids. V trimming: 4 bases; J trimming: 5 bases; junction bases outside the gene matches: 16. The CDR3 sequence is CASSSRSGVTSIHNEQFF. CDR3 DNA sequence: TGTGCCAGCAGTTCACGTAGCGGGGTGACCTCAATTCACAATGAGCAGTTCTTC.

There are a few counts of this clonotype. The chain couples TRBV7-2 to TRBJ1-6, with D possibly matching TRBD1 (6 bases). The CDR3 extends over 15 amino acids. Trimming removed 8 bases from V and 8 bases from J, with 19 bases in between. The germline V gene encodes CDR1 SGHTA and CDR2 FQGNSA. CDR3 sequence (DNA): TGTGCCAGCCGTAAGGTGGCAGGGGTGGATTCACCCCTCCACTTT. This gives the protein CASRKVAGVDSPLHF.

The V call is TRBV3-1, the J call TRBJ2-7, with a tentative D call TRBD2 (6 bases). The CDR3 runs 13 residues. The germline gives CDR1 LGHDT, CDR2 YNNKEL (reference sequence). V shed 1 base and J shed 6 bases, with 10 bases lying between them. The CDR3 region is CASSQGWRGEQYF. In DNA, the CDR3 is TGTGCCAGCAGCCAAGGTTGGAGGGGCGAGCAGTACTTC.

Written as DNA, the CDR3 is TGTGCCAGCAGCCTGAACCGGGGCGCTGGGGCCAACGTCCTGACTTTC. This codes for CASSLNRGAGANVLTF. This chain uses TRBV7-2 with TRBJ2-6; D tentatively reads TRBD1 or TRBD2 (5 bases each). The CDR3 has 16 residues. Trimming left V 5 bases short and J 2 bases short, with 13 bases between. Germline loops: CDR1 SGHTA, CDR2 FQGNSA.

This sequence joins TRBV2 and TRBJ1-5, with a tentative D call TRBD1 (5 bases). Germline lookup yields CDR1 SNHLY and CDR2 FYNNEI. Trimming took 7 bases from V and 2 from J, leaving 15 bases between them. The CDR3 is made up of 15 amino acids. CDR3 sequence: CASTSQTVGNQPQHF. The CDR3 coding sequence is TGTGCCAGCACTTCTCAGACAGTAGGCAATCAGCCCCAGCATTTT.